Listed here are 27 T cell receptor beta chains from one sample, sequenced in a study of T cells in Graves' hyperthyroidism and ophthalmopathy. TCR beta CDR3 region amplification was performed from RNA transcripts. A set of HTBI primers served as the primers for a first-round RT-PCR of the TCR CDR3. TCRdb processed the multiplex PCR reads anew with MiXCR; each CDR3 protein has one entry. The data show a few hundred thousand distinct CDR3 sequences, around a fifth seen once. Specimen: blood. The receptors originated from a man over 45 with Graves' ophthalmopathy.

This clonotype occurred a few times. The rearrangement uses TRBV29-1 and TRBJ1-2; D may be TRBD1 (5 bases). V was pared by 4 bases and J by 5 bases, with 11 bases between. This CDR3 is built from 12 residues. CDR1 is SQVTM and CDR2 is ANQGSEA in the germline V gene. CDR3 bases: TGCAGCGTTGGGGGGGATCGGTATGGCTACACCTTC. Translated, it gives CSVGGDRYGYTF.

This clonotype was found many times. V and J are TRBV30 and TRBJ2-3; 7 bases match TRBD2. Germline loops: CDR1 GTSNPN, CDR2 SVGIG (reference sequence). This CDR3 is 14 amino acids long. J lost 2 bases, V lost 2 bases, and 4 bases had no gene match. The CDR3 region is CAWSTAGVTDTQYF. In DNA, the CDR3 is TGTGCCTGGAGTACCGCGGGGGTCACAGATACGCAGTATTTT. The whole variable domain, remainder taken from reference TRBV30 and TRBJ2-3, is SQTIHQWPATLVQPVGSPLSLECTVEGTSNPNLYWYRQAAGRGLQLLFYSVGIGQISSEVPQNLSASRPQDRQFILSSKKLLLSDSGFYLCAWSTAGVTDTQYFGPGTRLTVL.

In this sample, this clonotype turned up a few times. The rearrangement links TRBV19 to TRBJ1-5; possible D gene TRBD1, 6 bases. Trimming cost V 7 bases and J 4 bases, with 14 bases left between them. Germline loops: CDR1 LNHDA, CDR2 SQIVND (reference sequence). The CDR3 is made up of 14 amino acids. This CDR3 is CASKVEGGNQPQHF. CDR3 DNA sequence: TGTGCCAGTAAGGTGGAGGGGGGGAATCAGCCCCAGCATTTT.

This clonotype appeared many times. The gene calls are TRBV18 and TRBJ1-2; D gene ambiguous. Trimming took off 2 bases at V and 5 bases at J, with 12 bases between the two ends. Germline CDR1 is KGHSH and CDR2 is LQKENI. CDR3 length: 14 amino acids. The CDR3 DNA sequence: TGTGCCAGCTCACCAGAGGGTGCCGGATATGGCTACACCTTC. This gives the protein CASSPEGAGYGYTF.

There are a few counts of this clonotype. This sequence joins TRBV7-9 and TRBJ2-3; 8 bases match TRBD2. The ends lost 5 bases at V and 3 bases at J; junction bases unmatched: 4. The CDR3 runs to 14 residues. Germline lookup yields CDR1 SEHNR and CDR2 FQNEAQ (reference sequence). CDR3 protein: CASSVTSGTDTQYF. The CDR3 DNA is TGTGCCAGCAGCGTCACTAGCGGAACAGATACGCAGTATTTT.

This clonotype was counted ten times or more. The chain uses TRBV7-2 and TRBJ1-6; D is unresolved. The V gene lost 1 base and the J gene lost 13 bases, with 5 bases spanning the gap. The CDR3 runs to 11 residues. Germline loops: CDR1 SGHTA, CDR2 FQGNSA. The CDR3 DNA follows: TGTGCCAGCAGCTTAGAGCCGCCCCTCCACTTT. This encodes CASSLEPPLHF.

This clonotype was seen at least ten times. The chain employs TRBV3-1 and TRBJ1-1; D uncertain. The CDR3 covers 13 residues. Germline V lookup: CDR1 LGHDT, CDR2 YNNKEL (reference sequence). V shed 1 base and J shed 3 bases, with 6 bases lying between them. The CDR3 nucleotides read TGTGCCAGCAGCCAAGGCAGACACACTGAAGCTTTCTTT. Protein product: CASSQGRHTEAFF.

This clonotype was detected many times. The V gene is TRBV3-1, the J gene TRBJ2-1, with D unclear. The CDR3 spans 16 residues. CDR1 is LGHDT and CDR2 is YNNKEL in the germline V gene (reference sequence). The V end was cut by 0 bases, the J end by 0 bases, with 9 bases between. The CDR3 loop reads CASSQDTRTSYNEQFF. The CDR3 bases are TGTGCCAGCAGCCAAGATACACGGACCTCCTACAATGAGCAGTTCTTC.

In its sample, this clonotype was seen many times. This chain connects TRBV7-6 to TRBJ1-1; D is undetermined. Germline-derived CDR1 and CDR2 are SGHVS and FNYEAQ. The germline V and J ends were trimmed by 5 bases and 8 bases, with 12 bases remaining between them. This CDR3 spans 12 amino acids. CDR3 nucleotides: TGTGCCAGCAGCCCATTGGGCCGAGAAGCTTTCTTT. It yields the protein CASSPLGREAFF. Supplemented by reference TRBV7-6 and TRBJ1-1, the full variable domain reads GAGVSQSPRYKVTKRGQDVALRCDPISGHVSLYWYRQALGQGPEFLTYFNYEAQQDKSGLPNDRFSAERPEGSISTLTIQRTEQRDSAMYRCASSPLGREAFFGQGTRLTVV.

This clonotype turned up a few times. The chain links TRBV29-1 to TRBJ1-4; the D gene is possibly TRBD1 (6 bases). CDR3 size: 15 residues. Germline V lookup: CDR1 SQVTM, CDR2 ANQGSEA. Trimming cost V 7 bases and J 7 bases, with 22 bases left between them. The CDR3 DNA reads TGCAGCGCCACCTTTCAGGGACGAGGGGGTGAAAAACTGTTTTTT. It codes for CSATFQGRGGEKLFF. Full variable domain (missing parts from reference TRBV29-1 and TRBJ1-4): SAVISQKPSRDICQRGTSLTIQCQVDSQVTMMFWYRQQPGQSLTLIATANQGSEATYESGFVIDKFPISRPNLTFSTLTVSNMSPEDSSIYLCSATFQGRGGEKLFFGSGTQLSVL.

There are a few counts of this clonotype. The J gene is TRBJ2-7, the V gene TRBV7-2, with 10 positions matching TRBD1. The CDR3 sequence is 15 residues long. Germline CDR1 reads SGHTA; CDR2 reads FQGNSA. V trimming: 5 bases; J trimming: 4 bases; junction bases outside the gene matches: 8. CDR3 sequence: CASSAPDRGLYEQYF. CDR3 coding DNA: TGTGCCAGCAGCGCCCCTGACAGGGGGCTATACGAGCAGTACTTC.

In the case of this clonotype: The germline gene is not matched at one end of the junction; a read error may be the cause. The chain is built from TRBV9 and TRBJ1-1; 7 nucleotides line up with TRBD1. Germline loops: CDR1 SGDLS, CDR2 YYNGEE. This CDR3 contains 14 residues. CDR3 DNA sequence: TGTGCTAGCACAACGACAGGGCTCAACACTGAAGCTTTCTTT. This codes for CASTTTGLNTEAFF.

This clonotype was seen at least ten times. V is TRBV2 and J is TRBJ1-2; no clear D. Germline CDR1 and CDR2: SNHLY and FYNNEI. V gave up 2 bases and J gave up 1 base, with 11 bases separating them. CDR3 length equals 15 residues. The CDR3, as DNA: TGTGCCAGCAGTGAACTGAGAGAAATTAACTATGGCTACACCTTC. This translates into CASSELREINYGYTF.

The chain recombines TRBV19 with TRBJ2-1; 9 bases fit TRBD2. Germline V gene data show CDR1 as LNHDA and CDR2 as SQIVND (reference sequence). V lost 7 bases to trimming and J lost 6 bases; unmatched junction nucleotides: 7. The CDR3 runs 14 residues. CDR3 sequence reads: CASNPGLALNEQFF. CDR3 nucleotides: TGTGCCAGTAATCCGGGACTAGCCCTCAATGAGCAGTTCTTC.

This clonotype was seen ten or more times. The rearrangement uses TRBV2 and TRBJ2-2, with D unresolved. CDR3 length equals 13 residues. V was clipped by 5 bases and J by 6 bases, with 10 bases between them. The germline V gene encodes CDR1 SNHLY and CDR2 FYNNEI. The CDR3 bases are TGTGCCAGCAGTACAGTCCGAGCCGGGGAGCTGTTTTTT. This translates into CASSTVRAGELFF.

V gene TRBV6-1 combines with J gene TRBJ1-1, with D possibly matching TRBD1 (5 bases). This CDR3 spans 14 amino acids. The germline V gene encodes CDR1 MNHNS and CDR2 SASEGT. V was trimmed by 5 bases and J by 0 bases, leaving 10 bases between them. The CDR3 sequence is CASSRDGMNTEAFF. The CDR3, as DNA: TGTGCCAGCAGTCGGGACGGCATGAACACTGAAGCTTTCTTT.

This clonotype was detected many times. The chain employs TRBV30 and TRBJ2-1, with D maybe TRBD1 (6 bases). With 0 bases removed from V and 2 bases from J, the gap between germline ends came to 14 bases. Germline CDR1 reads GTSNPN; CDR2 reads SVGIG (reference sequence). The CDR3 is 16 residues long. In nucleotides, the CDR3 is TGTGCCTGGAGTGTAGGGGGACGAGGCACCTACAATGAGCAGTTCTTC. This encodes CAWSVGGRGTYNEQFF.

The chain carries TRBV12-3 or TRBV12-4 and TRBJ2-7; possibly TRBD2 for D (6 bases). This CDR3 has 13 amino acids. The V end lost 5 bases, the J end lost 4 bases, and 12 bases lay between the germline ends. CDR3 region: CASSPGGRYEQYF. The CDR3 DNA reads as TGTGCCAGCAGTCCCGGTGGGAGGTACGAGCAGTACTTC.

There are a few counts of this clonotype. The chain links TRBV15 to TRBJ2-7; no firm D call. The V end was cut by 8 bases, the J end by 2 bases, with 13 bases between. CDR3 length: 13 residues. From germline, CDR1 is LNHNV and CDR2 YYDKDF (reference sequence). CDR3 DNA: TGTGCCACCGGAAAAGAGGTAGCCTACGAGCAGTACTTC. This sequence encodes CATGKEVAYEQYF.

This clonotype came up a few times. One end of the junction does not line up with germline, which may come from a read error. The chain has TRBV7-9 and TRBJ1-1, with D perhaps TRBD1 (6 bases). The CDR3 is made up of 13 amino acids. The germline CDR1 and CDR2 sequences are SEHNR and FQNEAQ (reference sequence). As DNA, the CDR3 is TGTGCCAGCAGGGACAGAGCGAACACTGAAGCTTCCTTT. Its translation: CASRDRANTEASF.

The rearrangement uses TRBV7-3 and TRBJ2-2, with D possibly called TRBD1 or TRBD2 (6 bases each). There are 15 residues in the CDR3. Germline CDR1 is SGHTA and CDR2 is FQGTGA. The germline V and J ends were trimmed by 5 bases and 0 bases, with 10 bases remaining between them. The CDR3 sequence is CASSGGTTNTGELFF. Here the CDR3 DNA reads TGTGCCAGCAGCGGGGGGACAACGAACACCGGGGAGCTGTTTTTT.

This clonotype occurred a few times. The chain combines TRBV28 with TRBJ1-2; D possibly corresponds to TRBD1 (5 bases). Germline V gives CDR1 MDHEN, CDR2 SYDVKM. This CDR3 has 13 amino acids. The germline V and J ends were trimmed by 3 bases and 5 bases, with 10 bases remaining between them. CDR3 sequence reads: CASSFGAVYGYTF. The DNA of the CDR3 is TGTGCCAGCAGTTTCGGGGCTGTGTATGGCTACACCTTC.

Only a few counts were recorded for this clonotype. The rearrangement joins TRBV19 to TRBJ2-3; weak D call: TRBD1 (6 bases). Germline V gives CDR1 LNHDA, CDR2 SQIVND (reference sequence). The CDR3 contains 13 residues. The V end was cut by 6 bases, the J end by 6 bases, with 13 bases between. CDR3 nucleotide sequence: TGTGCCAGTAGCAGGACAGCTCGGGATACGCAGTATTTT. Protein: CASSRTARDTQYF.

V gene TRBV13 combines with J gene TRBJ2-4; D is perhaps TRBD1 (5 bases). With 5 bases removed from V and 0 bases from J, the gap between germline ends came to 8 bases. Germline-derived CDR1 and CDR2 are PRHDT and FYEKMQ (reference sequence). The CDR3 is 14 amino acids. This CDR3 reads CASSRTLAKNIQYF. The DNA for the CDR3 is TGTGCCAGCAGCAGGACATTAGCCAAAAACATTCAGTACTTC.

The chain is built from TRBV24-1 and TRBJ2-2; D might be TRBD2 (7 bases). Germline assignment: CDR1 KGHDR and CDR2 SFDVKD. The V gene lost 6 bases and the J gene lost 5 bases, with 12 bases spanning the gap. The CDR3 contains 14 residues. CDR3 residues: CATSLGGRTGELFF. The CDR3 DNA is TGTGCCACCAGTTTGGGGGGGCGGACCGGGGAGCTGTTTTTT.

This clonotype came up many times. This chain links TRBV18 with TRBJ2-3, with D perhaps given as TRBD1 or TRBD2 (5 bases each). This CDR3 has 14 amino acids. Germline V lookup: CDR1 KGHSH, CDR2 LQKENI. V gave up 2 bases and J gave up 4 bases, with 10 bases separating them. This CDR3 is CASSPGGTADTQYF. The CDR3 DNA sequence: TGTGCCAGCTCACCAGGGGGTACGGCAGATACGCAGTATTTT.

Of note for this clonotype: One end of the junction fails to match germline, which may point to a read error. This chain joins TRBV5-6 and TRBJ1-2; D is possibly TRBD1 (6 bases). This CDR3 spans 12 amino acids. From germline, CDR1 is SGHDT and CDR2 YYEEEE. CDR3 region: CASSLGGHGYAF. For the CDR3, the DNA is TGTGCCAGCAGCTTGGGGGGACATGGCTACGCCTTC.